This is a list of T cell receptor beta chains from one sample in a study of radiotherapy plus CTLA-4 blockade in lung cancer. Assay used: immunoSEQ multiplex PCR; TCRdb lists only in-frame clones, some missing. The sample shows about 68,000 clones, 79% of them seen only once. The material sequenced was peripheral blood, taken from a patient treated with radiotherapy plus ipilimumab. The receptors come from a human donor with non-small cell lung cancer who had a complete response to radiotherapy plus ipilimumab. The CDR3 runs from the conserved cysteine through the conserved F or W. The order of the fields is V gene, CDR3 length, clone size, D gene, J gene, CDR3 protein, CDR3 DNA. The D gene is left open where the match is weak. Not all rows give a size; the values are once, few, many and, for expanded clones, a class.

V: TRBV29-1; length: 13; size: once; D: TRBD1; J: TRBJ1-2; CDR3: CSVGQGLNYGYTF; DNA: TGCAGCGTCGGACAGGGACTTAACTATGGCTACACCTTC
V: TRBV5-1; length: 16; size: .; D: TRBD2; J: TRBJ2-1; CDR3: CASSLGLAASYNEQFF; DNA: TGCGCCAGCAGCTTGGGACTAGCGGCCTCCTACAATGAGCAGTTCTTC
V: TRBV27; length: 15; size: .; D: .; J: TRBJ2-3; CDR3: CASSLRQMSTDTQYF; DNA: TGTGCCAGCAGTTTACGGCAGATGAGCACAGATACGCAGTATTTT
V: TRBV5-4; length: 14; size: .; D: .; J: TRBJ1-2; CDR3: CASSLGRGGEGCTF; DNA: TGTGCCAGCAGCTTGGGGAGAGGGGGAGAGGGCTGCACCTTC
V: TRBV5-1; length: 16; size: .; D: TRBD1; J: TRBJ2-1; CDR3: CASSFGTGGSYNEQFF; DNA: TGCGCCAGCAGTTTCGGGACAGGGGGCTCCTACAATGAGCAGTTCTTC
V: TRBV30; length: 13; size: few; D: .; J: TRBJ1-2; CDR3: CAWSYDSLYGYTF; DNA: TGTGCCTGGAGTTACGACAGCCTCTATGGCTACACCTTC
V: TRBV19; length: 15; size: .; D: TRBD1; J: TRBJ1-1; CDR3: CASTRQGGPNTEAFF; DNA: TGTGCCAGTACGCGGCAGGGGGGACCGAACACTGAAGCTTTCTTT
V: TRBV9; length: 14; size: .; D: .; J: TRBJ2-7; CDR3: CASSVAVFGGEQYF; DNA: TGTGCCAGCAGCGTAGCCGTATTCGGAGGGGAGCAGTACTTC
V: TRBV2; length: 18; size: .; D: .; J: TRBJ2-7; CDR3: CASRRQGARTSGSYEQYF; DNA: TGTGCCAGCCGCCGACAGGGGGCCCGGACTAGCGGATCCTACGAGCAGTACTTC
V: TRBV10-3; length: 13; size: .; D: .; J: TRBJ1-1; CDR3: CAISEQGNTEAFF; DNA: TGTGCCATCAGTGAACAGGGGAACACTGAAGCTTTCTTT
V: TRBV18; length: 15; size: few; D: .; J: TRBJ2-7; CDR3: CASSPQGRGPYEQYF; DNA: TGTGCCAGCTCACCACAAGGGCGCGGACCCTACGAGCAGTACTTC
V: TRBV10-3; length: 17; size: few; D: TRBD1; J: TRBJ1-2; CDR3: CAISELGGTAANYGYTF; DNA: TGTGCCATCAGTGAGTTGGGAGGGACAGCCGCTAACTATGGCTACACCTTC
V: TRBV9; length: 15; size: .; D: TRBD1; J: TRBJ2-3; CDR3: CASSAAGTGGDTQYF; DNA: TGTGCCAGCAGTGCGGCCGGGACAGGGGGAGATACGCAGTATTTT
V: TRBV19; length: 13; size: once; D: .; J: TRBJ1-5; CDR3: CASAGTPGQPQHF; DNA: TGTGCCAGTGCCGGGACACCGGGACAGCCCCAGCATTTT
V: TRBV18; length: 14; size: .; D: TRBD1; J: TRBJ1-2; CDR3: CASSPGQDVYGYTF; DNA: TGTGCCAGCTCACCAGGACAGGATGTCTATGGCTACACCTTC
V: TRBV28; length: 14; size: .; D: .; J: TRBJ1-2; CDR3: CASSPGQPNYGYTF; DNA: TGTGCCAGCAGCCCCGGACAGCCCAACTATGGCTACACCTTC
V: TRBV6-5; length: 14; size: .; D: TRBD1; J: TRBJ1-2; CDR3: CASSYWRDRVGYTF; DNA: TGTGCCAGCAGTTATTGGAGGGACAGGGTTGGCTACACCTTC
V: TRBV19; length: 16; size: few; D: TRBD1; J: TRBJ1-3; CDR3: CASSIQGDTAGNTIYF; DNA: TGTGCCAGTAGTATACAGGGGGATACGGCTGGAAACACCATATATTTT
V: TRBV29-1; length: 11; size: .; D: .; J: TRBJ2-3; CDR3: CSARNIDTQYF; DNA: TGCAGCGCTCGTAACATAGATACGCAGTATTTT
V: TRBV30; length: 16; size: .; D: TRBD1; J: TRBJ1-2; CDR3: CASYRDRARGVGGYTF; DNA: TGTGCCAGTTACCGGGACAGGGCTCGCGGAGTGGGAGGCTACACCTTC
V: TRBV5-6; length: 16; size: .; D: TRBD1; J: TRBJ2-7; CDR3: CASSLRQGSEPYEQYF; DNA: TGTGCCAGCAGCCTCCGACAGGGGAGTGAGCCCTACGAGCAGTACTTC
V: TRBV29-1; length: 13; size: .; D: .; J: TRBJ2-5; CDR3: CSVRAGAQETQYF; DNA: TGCAGCGTTCGGGCAGGGGCACAAGAGACCCAGTACTTC
V: TRBV18; length: 13; size: .; D: .; J: TRBJ2-6; CDR3: CASLKSGANVLTF; DNA: TGTGCCAGCTTAAAATCTGGGGCCAACGTCCTGACTTTC
V: TRBV5-8; length: 17; size: .; D: .; J: TRBJ1-1; CDR3: CASSLYLGQTLYTEAFF; DNA: TGTGCCAGCAGCTTGTATTTAGGACAGACCCTCTACACTGAAGCTTTCTTT
V: TRBV19; length: 12; size: .; D: .; J: TRBJ1-2; CDR3: CASSQDGYGYTF; DNA: TGTGCCAGTAGCCAGGACGGCTATGGCTACACCTTC
V: TRBV6-5; length: 13; size: .; D: TRBD1; J: TRBJ1-2; CDR3: CASNMGQGAGYTF; DNA: TGTGCCAGCAACATGGGACAGGGTGCTGGCTACACCTTC
V: TRBV10-3; length: 18; size: .; D: .; J: TRBJ2-1; CDR3: CAISESTPTVSSYNEQFF; DNA: TGTGCCATCAGTGAGTCGACTCCGACAGTGAGCTCCTACAATGAGCAGTTCTTC
V: TRBV21-1; length: 16; size: .; D: .; J: TRBJ2-1; CDR3: CASSKDAGSSYNEQFF; DNA: TGTGCCAGCAGCAAAGATGCGGGAAGCTCCTACAATGAGCAGTTCTTC
V: TRBV9; length: 15; size: .; D: TRBD1; J: TRBJ1-5; CDR3: CASSQGAGSNQPQHF; DNA: TGTGCCAGCAGCCAGGGGGCAGGTAGCAATCAGCCCCAGCATTTT
V: TRBV4-3; length: 15; size: .; D: .; J: TRBJ2-7; CDR3: CASSQDGGQGHEQYF; DNA: TGCGCCAGCAGCCAAGACGGGGGCCAAGGCCACGAGCAGTACTTC
V: TRBV5-1; length: 14; size: .; D: .; J: TRBJ1-2; CDR3: CASSLDNGNYGYTF; DNA: TGCGCCAGCAGCTTGGATAATGGGAACTATGGCTACACCTTC
V: TRBV27; length: 17; size: .; D: TRBD2; J: TRBJ2-1; CDR3: CASSLSIGDYGVNEQFF; DNA: TGTGCCAGCAGTTTATCGATCGGGGACTATGGGGTCAATGAGCAGTTCTTC
V: TRBV5-4; length: 15; size: .; D: .; J: TRBJ2-2; CDR3: CASSRDIPNTGELFF; DNA: TGTGCCAGCAGCCGGGACATTCCGAACACCGGGGAGCTGTTTTTT
V: TRBV2; length: 16; size: .; D: TRBD2; J: TRBJ2-3; CDR3: CASSDGAGGWTDTQYF; DNA: TGTGCCAGCAGTGACGGGGCGGGGGGATGGACAGATACGCAGTATTTT
V: TRBV7-9; length: 12; size: .; D: TRBD1; J: TRBJ1-5; CDR3: CASTTTGEPQHF; DNA: TGTGCCAGCACCACAACAGGGGAGCCCCAGCATTTT
V: TRBV5-6; length: 13; size: .; D: .; J: TRBJ2-7; CDR3: CASSLQRQSAPFF; DNA: TGTGCCAGCAGCTTGCAGCGACAGTCTGCCCCATTCTTC
V: TRBV11-2; length: 13; size: .; D: .; J: TRBJ1-1; CDR3: CASKNNRNTEAFF; DNA: TGTGCCAGCAAGAACAATCGAAACACTGAAGCTTTCTTT
V: TRBV5-1; length: 13; size: .; D: TRBD1; J: TRBJ1-2; CDR3: CASSRDSLEGYTF; DNA: TGCGCCAGCAGCCGGGACAGCCTGGAGGGCTACACCTTC
V: TRBV11-2; length: 14; size: .; D: TRBD2; J: TRBJ2-1; CDR3: CASSRGSSYNEQFF; DNA: TGTGCCAGCAGCCGCGGGAGCTCCTACAATGAGCAGTTCTTC
V: TRBV7-8; length: 13; size: .; D: .; J: TRBJ2-3; CDR3: CASSPDLLDTQYF; DNA: TGTGCCAGCAGCCCCGATCTATTGGATACGCAGTATTTT
V: TRBV4-3; length: 15; size: .; D: .; J: TRBJ1-4; CDR3: CASSQDAQGREKLFF; DNA: TGCGCCAGCAGCCAAGATGCGCAGGGACGAGAAAAACTGTTTTTT
V: TRBV18; length: 15; size: .; D: .; J: TRBJ2-5; CDR3: CASSPPGPTQETQYF; DNA: TGTGCCAGCTCACCTCCGGGACCTACACAAGAGACCCAGTACTTC